This T cell receptor (beta chain) is drawn from a study of cytomegalovirus exposure and HLA in healthy donors. Study at large: In a previous analysis, 110 million or so unique TCR beta sequences were found from 150 million to 200 million T cells. Notes on the study in general: Roughly uniform depth of sequencing across donors was assumed in presence/absence analyses.

Germline assignment: CDR1 MNHEY and CDR2 SVGAGI. The CDR3 is 15 residues long. Losses at the gene ends were 5 bases for V and 8 bases for J; bases not matched to a gene: 4. Amplification used 60 Vbeta primers and 13 Jbeta primers. Sequencing used immunoSEQ multiplex PCR; TCRdb keeps in-frame clones, though not all of them. The table records hundreds of thousands of clones, approximately 88% of them present only once. With respect to this clone: The antigen remains undetermined.

This clonotype was sampled from a boy aged 2 to 10 in good health and CMV-seronegative. The V call is TRBV6-5, the J call TRBJ2-2; 14 nucleotides agree with TRBD2. The sample consisted of PBMCs. The CDR3 DNA is TGTGCCAGCAGTCAAGGGACTAGCGGGAGAGGGGAGCTGTTTTTT. It specifies CASSQGTSGRGELFF.